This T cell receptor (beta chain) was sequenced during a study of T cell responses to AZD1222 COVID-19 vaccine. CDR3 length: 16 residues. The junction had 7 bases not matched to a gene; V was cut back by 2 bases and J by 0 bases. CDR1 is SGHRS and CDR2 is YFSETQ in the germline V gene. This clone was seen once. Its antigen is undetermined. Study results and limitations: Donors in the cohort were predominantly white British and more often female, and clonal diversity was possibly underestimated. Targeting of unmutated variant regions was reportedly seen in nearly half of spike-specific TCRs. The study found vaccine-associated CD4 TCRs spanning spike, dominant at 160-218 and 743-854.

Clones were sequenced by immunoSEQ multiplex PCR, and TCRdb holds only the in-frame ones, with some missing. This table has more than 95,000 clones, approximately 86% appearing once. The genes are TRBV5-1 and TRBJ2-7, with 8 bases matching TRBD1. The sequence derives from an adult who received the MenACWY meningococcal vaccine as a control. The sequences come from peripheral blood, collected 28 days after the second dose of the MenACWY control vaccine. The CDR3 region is CASSFYGDRSSYEQYF. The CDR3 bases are TGCGCCAGCAGCTTCTATGGGGACAGGAGCTCCTACGAGCAGTACTTC.